Listed below are T cell receptor beta chains from one sample, sequenced in a study of blood T cell repertoires in COVID-19. Clones were sequenced by immunoSEQ multiplex PCR, and TCRdb holds only the in-frame ones, with some missing. In the table there are more than 150,000 clones, around 85% of which are singletons. The source material was peripheral blood. The source of these receptors is a man between 65 and 85 years old with active or convalescent COVID-19. Both conserved end residues are part of each CDR3. A D gene is named only where the DNA matches it firmly. Clone size is not always given. Where it is, it says once, few, many or a class for expanded clones.

D,V,size,J,length,CDR3,DNA
TRBD2,TRBV7-3,.,TRBJ2-1,16,CASSLTGGSSYNEQFF,TGTGCCAGCAGCTTAACCGGCGGGAGCTCCTACAATGAGCAGTTCTTC
TRBD1,TRBV5-1,once,TRBJ1-2,14,CASSLGQGAYGYTF,TGCGCCAGCAGCTTGGGACAGGGGGCATATGGCTACACCTTC
.,TRBV30,.,TRBJ2-6,13,CAWSLAGANVLTF,TGTGCCTGGAGCCTGGCCGGGGCCAACGTCCTGACTTTC
.,TRBV5-1,.,TRBJ2-7,14,CASSLGGFSYEQYF,TGCGCCAGCAGCTTGGGCGGATTTTCCTACGAGCAGTACTTC
TRBD2,TRBV27,.,TRBJ2-1,14,CASSMGGDYNEQFF,TGTGCCAGCAGTATGGGGGGGGACTACAATGAGCAGTTCTTC
.,TRBV19,few,TRBJ1-5,15,CASTPGRGGDQPQHF,TGTGCCAGTACCCCGGGACGGGGGGGCGATCAGCCCCAGCATTTT
TRBD1,TRBV7-2,.,TRBJ1-1,14,CASSLRQGYTEAFF,TGTGCCAGCAGCTTAAGACAGGGGTACACTGAAGCTTTCTTT
.,TRBV19,.,TRBJ2-1,15,CASSIVQQSYNEQFF,TGTGCCAGTAGTATAGTACAGCAATCCTACAATGAGCAGTTCTTC
TRBD2,TRBV19,.,TRBJ2-1,16,CASGTSGTSSYNEQFF,TGTGCCAGCGGGACTAGCGGGACGAGCTCCTACAATGAGCAGTTCTTC
TRBD1,TRBV7-2,few,TRBJ1-2,17,CASSYKAQGKGYYGYTF,TGTGCCAGCAGCTATAAGGCACAGGGGAAAGGATACTATGGCTACACCTTC
TRBD1,TRBV18,.,TRBJ1-4,14,CASSPGQINEKLFF,TGTGCCAGCTCTCCGGGACAGATTAATGAAAAACTGTTTTTT
.,TRBV27,few,TRBJ2-7,13,CASRPDFGYEQYF,TGTGCCAGCAGACCGGACTTTGGCTACGAGCAGTACTTC
TRBD1,TRBV5-1,.,TRBJ1-1,15,CASSLSGGMNTEAFF,TGCGCCAGCAGCTTGTCAGGGGGCATGAACACTGAAGCTTTCTTT
.,TRBV28,.,TRBJ1-1,15,CASSLSTNMNTEAFF,TGTGCCAGCAGTTTGTCAACAAACATGAACACTGAAGCTTTCTTT
TRBD1,TRBV19,.,TRBJ1-2,16,CASSIGPGQLSRGYTF,TGTGCCAGTAGTATTGGCCCGGGACAGCTTTCTAGGGGCTACACCTTC
.,TRBV19,.,TRBJ1-1,14,CASSLFSGRAEAFF,TGTGCCAGTAGCCTATTCTCGGGGAGGGCTGAAGCTTTCTTT
.,TRBV9,.,TRBJ2-3,15,CASSVRERSTDTQYF,TGTGCCAGCAGCGTACGGGAGAGGTCCACAGATACGCAGTATTTT
.,TRBV7-8,.,TRBJ1-1,14,CASSSGLTNTEAFF,TGTGCCAGCAGCTCGGGACTCACGAACACTGAAGCTTTCTTT
.,TRBV5-1,.,TRBJ1-6,15,CASSLDSVANSPLHF,TGCGCCAGCAGCCTGGACTCTGTAGCGAATTCACCCCTCCACTTT
TRBD2,TRBV25-1,.,TRBJ2-2,16,CASSSGTPEREGELFF,TGTGCCAGCAGTAGCGGGACGCCGGAACGAGAGGGGGAGCTGTTTTTT
.,TRBV3-1/TRBV3-2,.,TRBJ2-1,15,CASSPTTPEGGEQFF,TGTGCCAGCAGCCCCACGACCCCGGAGGGCGGTGAGCAGTTCTTC
.,TRBV18,.,TRBJ2-5,14,CASSPRQIEETQYF,TGTGCCAGCTCACCGAGGCAGATCGAGGAGACCCAGTACTTC